This T cell receptor beta chain came from a study of T cell responses to AZD1222 COVID-19 vaccine. The method was immunoSEQ multiplex PCR; TCRdb's version includes in-frame clones alone and lacks a portion of them. The sample has more than 85,000 clones; over 75% are singletons. Study-wide results and caveats: Regions 160-218 and 743-854 held dominance among vaccine-associated CD4 TCRs, which spanned spike. Donors were mostly white British, more females; clonal diversity possibly underestimated.

Second-dose intervals of approximately 4 or approximately 12 weeks were pooled. The V and J ends lost 3 bases and 2 bases respectively, with 13 bases between them. Germline V CDR1 and CDR2: LNHNV, YYDKDF (reference sequence). This CDR3 is 15 amino acids long. In the case of this clone: Its target is unknown.

The specimen was peripheral blood, collected 28 days after the second AZD1222 dose. The rearrangement joins TRBV15 to TRBJ1-2, with D possibly matching TRBD1 (6 bases). This receptor was obtained from an adult who received the AZD1222 COVID-19 vaccine. CDR3 sequence (DNA): TGTGCCACCAGCAGCTACCGGGACACCAACTATGGCTACACCTTC. Amino acid sequence: CATSSYRDTNYGYTF.